Listed below are T cell receptor beta chains from one sample, sequenced in a study of shared clonotypes between healthy human individuals. The repertoire was sequenced with immunoSEQ multiplex PCR; TCRdb's copy has only in-frame clones and lacks some. The table lists 1.5 million to 1.9 million clones, 95% to 99% of them singletons, with about 0.4% in the top ten. Sequencing used naive CD4+ T cells sorted from blood. The receptors here all came from a man aged 25-45 years in good health. CDR3s include the opening cysteine and the closing phenylalanine or tryptophan. A D gene is named only where the DNA matches it firmly. For some rows the clone size is stated as once, few or many, or as a class when expanded; others skip it.

V gene	D gene	J gene	clone size	CDR3 protein	CDR3 DNA
TRBV4-2	TRBD2	TRBJ2-1	NA	CASSQGSAGGPYNEQFF	TGTGCCAGCAGCCAAGGGAGCGCGGGAGGGCCCTACAATGAGCAGTTCTTC
TRBV18	NA	TRBJ2-2	NA	CASSPSRGQTGELFF	TGTGCCAGCTCACCAAGCAGGGGACAAACCGGGGAGCTGTTTTTT
TRBV5-1	NA	TRBJ2-3	NA	CASSFGGNSPTDTQYF	TGCGCCAGCAGCTTTGGGGGAAATAGCCCCACAGATACGCAGTATTTT
TRBV4-2	TRBD1	TRBJ2-7	NA	CASREGQPPYEQYF	TGTGCCAGCAGAGAGGGACAGCCTCCCTACGAGCAGTACTTC
TRBV5-1	TRBD1	TRBJ2-3	NA	CASTSLRTGQGTDTQYF	TGCGCCAGCACTTCCCTGAGGACGGGACAGGGTACAGATACGCAGTATTTT
TRBV29-1	NA	TRBJ1-4	NA	CSASEGGTNEKLFF	TGCAGCGCTTCCGAGGGGGGGACTAATGAAAAACTGTTTTTT
TRBV28	NA	TRBJ1-1	NA	CASSLEQPKAFF	TGTGCCAGCAGTTTAGAACAGCCTAAAGCTTTCTTT
TRBV2	NA	TRBJ2-7	NA	CASRSRKDVDEQYF	TGTGCCAGCAGGTCAAGGAAGGACGTGGACGAGCAGTACTTC
TRBV6-1	NA	TRBJ1-5	NA	CASSRTGNSNQPQHF	TGTGCCAGCAGTCGGACGGGCAATAGCAATCAGCCCCAGCATTTT
TRBV6-1	TRBD1	TRBJ2-1	NA	CASTRDRASYNEQFF	TGTGCCAGCACTAGAGACAGGGCCTCCTACAATGAGCAGTTCTTC
TRBV28	NA	TRBJ1-5	NA	CASSQNNQPQHF	TGTGCCAGCAGTCAGAACAATCAGCCCCAGCATTTT
TRBV18	TRBD2	TRBJ2-5	NA	CASSPPGLAGGNQETQYF	TGTGCCAGCTCACCTCCGGGACTAGCGGGAGGGAACCAAGAGACCCAGTACTTC
TRBV6-1	NA	TRBJ1-4	NA	CASRQGWGEKLFF	TGTGCCAGCAGGCAGGGGTGGGGTGAAAAACTGTTTTTT
TRBV29-1	NA	TRBJ1-1	NA	CSVGTLNTEAFF	TGCAGCGTCGGCACCCTGAACACTGAAGCTTTCTTT
TRBV7-3	TRBD2	TRBJ2-3	NA	CASGGLAGSTDTQYF	TGTGCCAGCGGGGGTCTAGCGGGTAGCACAGATACGCAGTATTTT
TRBV10-3	NA	TRBJ2-1	NA	CAISEPAQGAQFF	TGTGCCATCAGTGAGCCAGCGCAGGGTGCGCAGTTCTTC
TRBV9	TRBD2	TRBJ2-3	NA	CASSPRGSGGTDTQYF	TGTGCCAGCAGCCCACGGGGGAGCGGGGGCACAGATACGCAGTATTTT
TRBV7-2	NA	TRBJ2-7	NA	CASSLSSRLSSYEQYF	TGTGCCAGCAGCTTGTCGTCGAGACTAAGCTCCTACGAGCAGTACTTC
TRBV15	NA	TRBJ1-1	once	CATVRGESTEAFF	TGTGCCACCGTAAGGGGGGAAAGCACTGAAGCTTTCTTT
TRBV7-2	NA	TRBJ2-2	NA	CASSWLAPAGELFF	TGTGCCAGCAGTTGGTTGGCGCCGGCCGGGGAGCTGTTTTTT
TRBV7-3	NA	TRBJ2-3	NA	CASSLQDRISTDTQYF	TGTGCCAGCAGCTTACAAGACAGGATCTCCACAGATACGCAGTATTTT
TRBV6-1	NA	TRBJ2-7	NA	CATWYYEQYF	TGTGCCACCTGGTACTACGAGCAGTACTTC
TRBV5-1	NA	TRBJ2-1	NA	CASRTGDGSYNEQFF	TGCGCCAGCCGGACCGGAGATGGCTCCTACAATGAGCAGTTCTTC
TRBV5-1	TRBD2	TRBJ2-7	NA	CASSLTSGSLSAYEQYF	TGCGCCAGCAGCCTAACTAGCGGGAGTTTGTCCGCCTACGAGCAGTACTTC
TRBV10-1	TRBD1	TRBJ2-3	NA	CASSERTGADTQYF	TGCGCCAGCAGTGAGAGGACAGGGGCAGATACGCAGTATTTT
TRBV28	NA	TRBJ2-3	NA	CASSSGSGFSTDTQYF	TGTGCCAGCAGTTCAGGGTCGGGGTTTAGCACAGATACGCAGTATTTT